This TCR beta chain was recovered during a study of identical twins. This clonotype was recorded many times. No antigen is known for it. cDNA carried unique molecular identifiers, and a universal primer site was added by template switching. TCRdb used MiXCR to reprocess the 5' RACE reads, holding one entry per CDR3 protein. This table has some 500,000 distinct CDR3 sequences, nearly 10% appearing once. Germline CDR1 is LGHDT and CDR2 is YNNKEL (reference sequence). The CDR3 consists of 15 residues. Trimming removed 4 bases from V and 6 bases from J; junction bases left unmatched: 9. Whole-study findings and limits: Fewer insertions were carried by abundant cord blood beta clonotypes, but none was seen in memory repertoires. In zero-insertion analyses, partial confounding could arise from invariant MAIT and iNKT cells.

This sample was also put to use in a study of yellow fever vaccine responses in identical twins. That paper adds: Each twin's T cell response to the vaccine was reported to look partly convergent and partly personalized.

The sequence came from a woman aged 18-29 years in good health. The specimen was PBMCs. The chain combines TRBV3-1 with TRBJ2-3; TRBD1 matches 8 bases. CDR3 nucleotides: TGTGCCAGCAGCCCAACAGGGGGAGATTTGGATACGCAGTATTTT. This codes for CASSPTGGDLDTQYF.